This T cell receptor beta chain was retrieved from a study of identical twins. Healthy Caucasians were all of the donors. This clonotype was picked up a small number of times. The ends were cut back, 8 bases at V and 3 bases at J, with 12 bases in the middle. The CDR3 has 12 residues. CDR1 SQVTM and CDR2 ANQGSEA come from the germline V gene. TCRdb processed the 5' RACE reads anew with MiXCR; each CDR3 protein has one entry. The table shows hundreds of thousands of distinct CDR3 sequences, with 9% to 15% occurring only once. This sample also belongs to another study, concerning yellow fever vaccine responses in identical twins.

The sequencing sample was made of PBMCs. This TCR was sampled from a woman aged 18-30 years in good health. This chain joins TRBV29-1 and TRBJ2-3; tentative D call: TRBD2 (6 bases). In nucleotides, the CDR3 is TGCAGCTACGGGAGTGGGACAGATACGCAGTATTTT. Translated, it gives CSYGSGTDTQYF.